The entry below gives a single T cell receptor (beta chain) sequence along with its context. Assay: immunoSEQ multiplex PCR; the TCRdb copy retains only in-frame clones and omits some. Among some 150,000 clones, approximately 85% were seen once, and the ten largest hold roughly 0.62%. This sample stems from a study of blood T cell repertoires in COVID-19. What was sequenced was peripheral blood. The sequence came from a man aged 55 to 70 with COVID-19, enrolled during active disease.

CDR3 DNA: TGTGCCAGCAGCGTAGGATGGACTAGCGGGAGTTACGAGCAGTACTTC. Protein sequence: CASSVGWTSGSYEQYF. V and J are TRBV9 and TRBJ2-7; TRBD2 aligns across 13 bases. The ends lost 0 bases at V and 4 bases at J; junction bases unmatched: 4. This CDR3 comprises 16 residues. Germline lookup yields CDR1 SGDLS and CDR2 YYNGEE.